A selection of T cell receptor beta chains follows, all from one sample in a study of T cell changes during pregnancy in multiple sclerosis. The repertoire was sequenced with immunoSEQ multiplex PCR; TCRdb's copy has only in-frame clones and lacks some. The table has 45,000 to 55,000 clones, 92% seen once. The input for sequencing was CD4+ T cells from peripheral blood mononuclear cells, taken after pregnancy. The receptors shown here come from a female donor in good health, enrolled as a control in a pregnancy study. The CDR3 runs from the conserved cysteine through the conserved F or W. D genes are given only for firm matches. Clone size, where shown, is once, few, many, or a class for clones that have expanded.

clone size	J gene	V gene	D gene	CDR3 protein	CDR3 DNA
NA	TRBJ1-6	TRBV28	NA	CASSSVPYNSPLHF	TGTGCCAGCAGTTCAGTGCCTTATAATTCACCCCTCCACTTT
NA	TRBJ1-6	TRBV7-2	NA	CASSPLSRGREVNSPLHF	TGTGCCAGCAGCCCACTCTCCCGTGGCAGGGAGGTCAATTCGCCCCTCCACTTT
NA	TRBJ2-3	TRBV18	TRBD2	CASSPLAGRTDTQYF	TGTGCCAGCTCACCACTAGCGGGCCGCACAGATACGCAGTATTTT
NA	TRBJ1-2	TRBV14	NA	CASSQDGRGYGYTF	TGTGCCAGCAGCCAAGACGGCAGGGGCTATGGCTACACCTTC
once	TRBJ2-5	TRBV7-2	NA	CASSLIQGRQETQYF	TGTGCCAGCAGCTTAATACAGGGCCGGCAAGAGACCCAGTACTTC
NA	TRBJ1-2	TRBV7-8	NA	CASSLAGGRGYTF	TGTGCCAGCAGCCTTGCCGGCGGCCGGGGCTACACCTTC
NA	TRBJ1-5	TRBV7-2	NA	CASSLEGATQPQHF	TGTGCCAGCAGCTTAGAAGGGGCGACTCAGCCCCAGCATTTT
NA	TRBJ2-7	TRBV6-5	TRBD2	CASSLGNSGVTEQYF	TGTGCCAGCAGTCTGGGTAATAGCGGGGTTACCGAGCAGTACTTC
NA	TRBJ1-1	TRBV6-1	NA	CASSAGPEAFF	TGTGCCAGCAGTGCAGGCCCTGAAGCTTTCTTT
NA	TRBJ2-2	TRBV5-4	TRBD2	CASRPGLAANTGELFF	TGTGCCAGCAGACCCGGACTAGCGGCAAACACCGGGGAGCTGTTTTTT
NA	TRBJ1-5	TRBV28	TRBD1	CASWAGGSNQPQHF	TGTGCCAGCTGGGCAGGGGGAAGCAATCAGCCCCAGCATTTT
NA	TRBJ1-5	TRBV4-1	NA	CASSLGQTARNQPQHF	TGCGCCAGCAGCCTAGGCCAGACAGCAAGGAATCAGCCCCAGCATTTT
once	TRBJ1-1	TRBV12-5	NA	CASGLANRANTEAFF	TGTGCTAGTGGTTTGGCCAACAGGGCGAACACTGAAGCTTTCTTT
NA	TRBJ2-3	TRBV11-2	TRBD2	CASSLASGGPTDTQYF	TGTGCCAGCAGCTTAGCCAGCGGGGGACCCACAGATACGCAGTATTTT
NA	TRBJ2-1	TRBV19	NA	CASSIGGQQAEQFF	TGTGCCAGTAGTATAGGGGGACAACAGGCCGAGCAGTTCTTC
once	TRBJ1-4	TRBV7-9	NA	CASSLGGLANEKLFF	TGTGCCAGCAGCTTAGGCGGGCTGGCTAATGAAAAACTGTTTTTT
few	TRBJ1-1	TRBV11-2	NA	CASSLSRGTEAFF	TGTGCCAGCAGCTTAAGTAGGGGTACTGAAGCTTTCTTT
NA	TRBJ2-5	TRBV30	NA	CAWSVRGRGEETQYF	TGTGCCTGGAGTGTCAGGGGCCGGGGGGAAGAGACCCAGTACTTC
NA	TRBJ1-6	TRBV9	NA	CASSVSQTTYSPLHF	TGTGCCAGCAGCGTATCACAGACGACCTATTCACCCCTCCACTTT
NA	TRBJ2-2	TRBV7-2	TRBD1	CASSLEPQGAGELFF	TGTGCCAGCAGCTTAGAACCCCAGGGGGCCGGGGAGCTGTTTTTT
NA	TRBJ1-1	TRBV9	NA	CASSSRVENTEAFF	TGTGCCAGCAGCTCCAGGGTGGAGAACACTGAAGCTTTCTTT
once	TRBJ2-7	TRBV11-3	TRBD1	CASSLAGTGSEQYF	TGTGCCAGCAGCTTAGCCGGGACAGGCAGCGAGCAGTACTTC